The entry below gives a single TCR beta chain sequence along with its context. Clones were sequenced by immunoSEQ multiplex PCR, and TCRdb holds only the in-frame ones, with some missing. The profile shows nearly 350,000 clones, approximately 84% of them singletons. The study drew participants aged roughly 18 to 95 years from 20 to 30 US areas. The trim removed 0 bases at V and 4 bases at J, leaving 6 bases unmatched. This CDR3 contains 17 residues. CDR1 is MGHRA, CDR2 YSYEKL, per germline. This specimen belongs to a study of blood T cell repertoires in COVID-19. Study as a whole: PBMCs, B-cell-depleted T cells, or T cells provided the cDNA or gDNA that made up the material.

The sequenced sample was PBMCs or T cells enriched from blood (not recorded which). The genes are TRBV4-1 and TRBJ2-6, with 7 bases aligning to TRBD1. The source of this sequence is a woman younger than 45 who had recovered from COVID-19. CDR3 sequence: CASSQEGQPGGANVLTF. CDR3 in DNA: TGCGCCAGCAGCCAAGAGGGACAGCCGGGAGGGGCCAACGTCCTGACTTTC.